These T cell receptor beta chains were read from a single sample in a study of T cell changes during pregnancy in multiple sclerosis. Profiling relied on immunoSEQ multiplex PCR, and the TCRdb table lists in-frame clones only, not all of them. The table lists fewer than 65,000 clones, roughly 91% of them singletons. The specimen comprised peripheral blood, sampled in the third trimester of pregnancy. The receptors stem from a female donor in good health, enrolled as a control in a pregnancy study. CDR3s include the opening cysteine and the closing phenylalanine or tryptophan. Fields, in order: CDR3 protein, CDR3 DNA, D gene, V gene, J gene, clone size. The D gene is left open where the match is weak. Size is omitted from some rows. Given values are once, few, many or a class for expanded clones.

CDR3: CASSPTDRAPYEQYF; DNA: TGTGCCAGCAGTCCAACGGACAGGGCCCCCTACGAGCAGTACTTC; D: TRBD1; V: TRBV28; J: TRBJ2-7; size: -
CDR3: CASSLRTEDIFNYGYTF; DNA: TGTGCCAGCAGCTTACGGACCGAGGACATCTTTAACTATGGCTACACCTTC; D: -; V: TRBV5-6; J: TRBJ1-2; size: -
CDR3: CAISPGTVFYEQYF; DNA: TGTGCCATCAGCCCCGGGACAGTCTTCTACGAGCAGTACTTC; D: TRBD1; V: TRBV10-3; J: TRBJ2-7; size: -
CDR3: CASSDQGAGEVNEQFF; DNA: TGTGCCAGCAGTGACCAGGGGGCGGGAGAAGTAAATGAGCAGTTCTTC; D: -; V: TRBV6-4; J: TRBJ2-1; size: -
CDR3: CASRPGLHNQPQHF; DNA: TGTGCCAGTAGGCCGGGACTGCACAATCAGCCCCAGCATTTT; D: -; V: TRBV19; J: TRBJ1-5; size: once
CDR3: CASSRAGLQPQHF; DNA: TGTGCCAGCAGTAGGGCAGGGTTGCAGCCCCAGCATTTT; D: -; V: TRBV2; J: TRBJ1-5; size: few
CDR3: CASSLGGQRIQETQYF; DNA: TGTGCCAGCAGCTTAGGAGGCCAACGGATCCAAGAGACCCAGTACTTC; D: -; V: TRBV7-6; J: TRBJ2-5; size: -
CDR3: CASSGLAGGADTQYF; DNA: TGTGCCAGCAGTGGACTAGCGGGGGGGGCAGATACGCAGTATTTT; D: TRBD2; V: TRBV6-1; J: TRBJ2-3; size: -
CDR3: CAGFGTASCEQYF; DNA: TGCGCCGGCTTTGGGACAGCCTCCTGCGAGCAGTACTTC; D: TRBD1; V: TRBV10-1; J: TRBJ2-7; size: -
CDR3: CASSQYRDSSYEQYF; DNA: TGTGCCAGCAGCCAGTACCGGGACAGCTCCTACGAGCAGTACTTC; D: TRBD1; V: TRBV4-2; J: TRBJ2-7; size: -
CDR3: CASSLTGTGRNEQFF; DNA: TGTGCCAGCAGCTTAACAGGGACGGGCAGGAATGAGCAGTTCTTC; D: -; V: TRBV11-2; J: TRBJ2-1; size: -
CDR3: CASSQGASGDYEQYF; DNA: TGCGCCAGCAGCCAAGGGGCTAGCGGGGACTACGAGCAGTACTTC; D: TRBD2; V: TRBV4-1; J: TRBJ2-7; size: -
CDR3: CASSLAVGAFSYEQYF; DNA: TGTGCCAGCAGCTTGGCCGTGGGGGCCTTTTCCTACGAGCAGTACTTC; D: -; V: TRBV5-8; J: TRBJ2-7; size: -
CDR3: CASSVASFPIEQYF; DNA: TGTGCCAGCAGCGTAGCTAGTTTTCCAATCGAGCAGTACTTC; D: -; V: TRBV9; J: TRBJ2-7; size: once
CDR3: CASSLVTGGVYGYTF; DNA: TGTGCCAGCAGCTTAGTGACAGGGGGCGTCTATGGCTACACCTTC; D: TRBD1; V: TRBV7-9; J: TRBJ1-2; size: -
CDR3: CASSPTPGQMNTEAFF; DNA: TGTGCCAGCAGTCCAACTCCAGGACAAATGAACACTGAAGCTTTCTTT; D: -; V: TRBV27; J: TRBJ1-1; size: -
CDR3: CASSPRKTVNYGYTF; DNA: TGCGCCAGCAGCCCCAGAAAGACAGTCAACTATGGCTACACCTTC; D: -; V: TRBV5-1; J: TRBJ1-2; size: -
CDR3: CASRKGDTEAFF; DNA: TGTGCCAGTAGGAAGGGGGACACTGAAGCTTTCTTT; D: -; V: TRBV19; J: TRBJ1-1; size: -
CDR3: CASSLDGQGTTNEKLFF; DNA: TGCGCCAGCAGCTTGGACGGACAGGGGACAACTAATGAAAAACTGTTTTTT; D: TRBD1; V: TRBV5-1; J: TRBJ1-4; size: -
CDR3: CASSPGQPSGANVLTF; DNA: TGTGCCAGCAGCCCGGGACAGCCCTCTGGGGCCAACGTCCTGACTTTC; D: TRBD1; V: TRBV28; J: TRBJ2-6; size: once
CDR3: CASVGTFKGNEQFF; DNA: TGTGCCAGCGTTGGGACTTTCAAGGGCAATGAGCAGTTCTTC; D: -; V: TRBV6-4; J: TRBJ2-1; size: -
CDR3: CASSEVAGGADTQYF; DNA: TGTGCCAGCAGCGAGGTGGCGGGGGGCGCAGATACGCAGTATTTT; D: TRBD2; V: TRBV6-4; J: TRBJ2-3; size: -
CDR3: CASSIDLAGYTF; DNA: TGTGCCAGTAGTATAGACCTGGCAGGCTACACCTTC; D: -; V: TRBV19; J: TRBJ1-2; size: -
CDR3: CASHTGTGVSPLHF; DNA: TGTGCCAGTCATACCGGGACAGGGGTATCACCCCTCCACTTT; D: TRBD1; V: TRBV6-1; J: TRBJ1-6; size: few
CDR3: CASSEGTGLNTIYF; DNA: TGTGCCAGCAGCGAGGGGACAGGGCTAAACACCATATATTTT; D: TRBD1; V: TRBV9; J: TRBJ1-3; size: -
CDR3: CASSLVASGYYEQYF; DNA: TGTGCCAGCAGCTTAGTGGCTAGCGGGTACTACGAGCAGTACTTC; D: TRBD2; V: TRBV11-2; J: TRBJ2-7; size: -
CDR3: CASSSYRDPSYEQYF; DNA: TGTGCCAGCAGTTCATACAGGGACCCCTCCTACGAGCAGTACTTC; D: -; V: TRBV6-6; J: TRBJ2-7; size: -
CDR3: CASSPGLAGGSTSYEQYF; DNA: TGTGCCAGCAGCCCTGGACTAGCGGGGGGTTCGACCTCCTACGAGCAGTACTTC; D: TRBD2; V: TRBV7-9; J: TRBJ2-7; size: -
CDR3: CASSVGAPNTEAFF; DNA: TGTGCCAGCAGCGTAGGAGCACCGAACACTGAAGCTTTCTTT; D: -; V: TRBV9; J: TRBJ1-1; size: few
CDR3: CASSQEQGSGETQYF; DNA: TGTGCCAGCAGCCAAGAGCAGGGATCGGGAGAGACCCAGTACTTC; D: -; V: TRBV4-2; J: TRBJ2-5; size: -
CDR3: CASSPRDYPKNTGELFF; DNA: TGTGCCAGCAGCCCTCGGGACTACCCCAAGAACACCGGGGAGCTGTTTTTT; D: TRBD2; V: TRBV7-9; J: TRBJ2-2; size: -
CDR3: CASSVGQNSGNTIYF; DNA: TGTGCCAGCAGCGTAGGACAGAACTCTGGAAACACCATATATTTT; D: -; V: TRBV9; J: TRBJ1-3; size: -
CDR3: CASSTWIGGVNSPLHF; DNA: TGTGCCAGCAGCACATGGATTGGGGGCGTAAATTCACCCCTCCACTTT; D: -; V: TRBV7-2; J: TRBJ1-6; size: -
CDR3: CASSTGDNEANVLTF; DNA: TGTGCCAGCAGCACAGGGGACAACGAGGCCAACGTCCTGACTTTC; D: TRBD1; V: TRBV28; J: TRBJ2-6; size: -
CDR3: CASSPAGTGYIEQFF; DNA: TGCGCCAGCAGCCCAGCCGGGACAGGGTATATTGAGCAGTTCTTC; D: TRBD1; V: TRBV5-1; J: TRBJ2-1; size: -
CDR3: CASSVGQGIQPQHF; DNA: TGTGCCAGCAGTGTGGGGCAGGGGATTCAGCCCCAGCATTTT; D: -; V: TRBV2; J: TRBJ1-5; size: -
CDR3: CASSPGQSGNIQYF; DNA: TGTGCCAGCAGCCCCGGACAGTCCGGAAACATTCAGTACTTC; D: -; V: TRBV4-2; J: TRBJ2-4; size: once
CDR3: CASSQDMRTDTQYF; DNA: TGTGCCAGCAGCCAGGATATGCGCACAGATACGCAGTATTTT; D: -; V: TRBV7-2; J: TRBJ2-3; size: -